This TCR beta chain was identified in a study of Graves' ophthalmopathy and Graves' hyperthyroidism. Study details: Peripheral blood was gathered at the point of initial diagnosis, before any treatment started. Findings and caveats of the study: The blood repertoire also included most expanded thyroid clonotypes above 0.001 frequency.

CDR3 size: 18 residues. V lost 4 bases and J lost 2; bases outside the gene matches: 17. CDR1 and CDR2 from the germline V gene are SGHRS and YFSETQ. Amplification of the TCR beta CDR3 regions used RNA transcripts (as template). First-round RT-PCR employed HTBI primers, with a second-round multiplex PCR after it. Each CDR3 protein is one row after TCRdb ran MiXCR on the multiplex PCR reads. Here the sample spans a few hundred thousand distinct CDR3 sequences, 17% being singletons. As regards this clonotype: Antigen unknown.

Around 10 ml of fresh blood yielded the PBMCs by density gradient. This clonotype originated in an adult woman with stable Graves' hyperthyroidism. The gene calls are TRBV5-1 and TRBJ2-7; 8 bases match TRBD1. The sequenced sample was peripheral blood. The CDR3 loop reads CASSPSGTGLPPPYEQYF. CDR3 DNA sequence: TGCGCCAGCAGCCCCTCCGGGACAGGTCTCCCCCCTCCCTACGAGCAGTACTTC.